The clone carrying this TCR beta chain was recorded many times. The antigen is undetermined. The data derive from a study of breast tumors, draining lymph nodes, adjacent tissues. The lymph nodes were axillary draining lymph nodes from breast cancer patients. Each CDR3 protein gets one entry after TCRdb re-called the multiplex PCR reads with MiXCR. The table shows around 300,000 distinct CDR3 sequences, with under 35% occurring only once. Study results and limitations: Data fit most tumor T cells coming from lymph node, expanding in tumor. Luminal-like breast cancer showed significantly greater tumor-nontumor repertoire similarity than basal-like breast cancer did. Tumor repertoires ranked between lymph nodes and nontumor tissue in diversity, with V and J gene preferences.

Trimming cost V 0 bases and J 8 bases, with 8 bases left between them. The CDR3 has 13 amino acids. Germline V CDR1 and CDR2: SGHTA, FQGNSA. What was sequenced was axillary lymph node tissue. This clonotype was obtained from a female donor with breast cancer. Some clones in this sample may be carry-over from other donors' samples. The chain uses TRBV7-2 and TRBJ1-3; D call uncertain. The DNA for the CDR3 is TGTGCCAGCAGCTTAGCCGGCCAGCACACCATATATTTT. Translated: CASSLAGQHTIYF. Combining the CDR3 with reference TRBV7-2 and TRBJ1-3 gives the whole variable domain GAGVSQSPSNKVTEKGKDVELRCDPISGHTALYWYRQSLGQGLEFLIYFQGNSAPDKSGLPSDRFSAERTGGSVSTLTIQRTQQEDSAVYLCASSLAGQHTIYFGEGSWLTVV.